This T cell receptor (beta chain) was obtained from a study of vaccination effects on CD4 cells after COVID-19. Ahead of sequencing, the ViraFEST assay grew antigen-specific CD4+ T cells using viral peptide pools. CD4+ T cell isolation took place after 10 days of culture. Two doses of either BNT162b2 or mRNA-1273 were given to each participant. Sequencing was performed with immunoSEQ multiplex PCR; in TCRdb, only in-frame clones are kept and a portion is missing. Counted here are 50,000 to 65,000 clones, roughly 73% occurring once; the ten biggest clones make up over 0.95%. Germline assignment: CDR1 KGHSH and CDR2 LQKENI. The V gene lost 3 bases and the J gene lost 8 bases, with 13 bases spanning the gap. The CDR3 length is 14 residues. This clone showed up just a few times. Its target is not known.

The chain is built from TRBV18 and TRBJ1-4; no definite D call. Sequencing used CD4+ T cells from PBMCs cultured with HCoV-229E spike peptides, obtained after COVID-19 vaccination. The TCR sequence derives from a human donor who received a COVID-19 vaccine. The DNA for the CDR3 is TGTGCCAGCTCACCGGGAGGGAGAGGCGAAAAACTGTTTTTT. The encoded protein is CASSPGGRGEKLFF.